Below, 21 T cell receptor beta chains from the same sample are listed, as sequenced in a study of blood T cell repertoires in COVID-19. The protocol was immunoSEQ multiplex PCR, while the TCRdb copy is restricted to in-frame clones and leaves out a portion. This sample carries approximately 220,000 clones, around 81% of them seen once, and the ten largest clones take more than 2.5%. The sequencing sample was made of peripheral blood. These receptors were taken from a woman aged 25 to 45 who had recovered from COVID-19.

The V and J genes are TRBV30 and TRBJ2-2; 10 bases agree with TRBD2. From germline, CDR1 is GTSNPN and CDR2 SVGIG (reference sequence). There are 13 residues in the CDR3. With V trimmed by 1 base and J by 8 bases, 1 base remained unmatched. In nucleotides, the CDR3 is TGTGCCTGGAGTGAACTAGCGGGAGGGGAGCTGTTTTTT. It encodes CAWSELAGGELFF.

The genes are TRBV27 and TRBJ2-5, with 12 bases matching TRBD2. Germline CDR1 reads MNHEY; CDR2 reads SMNVEV (reference sequence). This CDR3 region has 14 residues. The junction had 1 base not matched to a gene; V was cut back by 5 bases and J by 3 bases. The CDR3 nucleotides read TGTGCCAGCAGTCGGACTAGCGGGGAAGAGACCCAGTACTTC. It encodes CASSRTSGEETQYF.

The chain recombines TRBV7-3 with TRBJ2-2; 7 bases are a match to TRBD2. The trim removed 1 base at V and 1 base at J, leaving 3 bases unmatched. The CDR3 covers 16 residues. Per germline, CDR1 SGHTA and CDR2 FQGTGA. CDR3 protein: CASSLMERGNTGELFF. The DNA of the CDR3 is TGTGCCAGCAGCTTAATGGAGCGGGGGAACACCGGGGAGCTGTTTTTT.

V is TRBV5-1 and J is TRBJ2-7, with D perhaps TRBD1 (6 bases). The germline CDR1 and CDR2 sequences are SGHRS and YFSETQ. V shed 6 bases and J shed 6 bases, with 13 bases lying between them. The CDR3 runs to 12 residues. CDR3 nucleotides: TGCGCCAGCACTTCCTTAGGGGGCGAGCAGTACTTC. Its translation is CASTSLGGEQYF.

The chain carries TRBV7-9 and TRBJ1-1; the D gene is possibly TRBD1 (5 bases). The V and J ends lost 5 bases and 8 bases respectively, with 12 bases between them. Germline V gene lookup returns CDR1 SEHNR and CDR2 FQNEAQ (reference sequence). This CDR3 has 12 residues. CDR3 DNA sequence: TGTGCCAGCAGCCGATCCTCAGGGGAAGCTTTCTTT. This encodes CASSRSSGEAFF.

CDR3 residues: CASSPRLVSSTEAFF. The CDR3 DNA is TGTGCCAGCAGCCCTAGACTGGTGTCGAGCACTGAAGCTTTCTTT. V is TRBV28 and J is TRBJ1-1; D unclear. In germline, CDR1 is MDHEN, CDR2 SYDVKM. V lost 6 bases and J 4 bases, leaving 18 bases between the germline ends. This CDR3 spans 15 amino acids.

Details on this clone: This CDR3 is also generated by other DNA sequences in the sample. The chain carries TRBV6-5 and TRBJ1-1, with D tentatively TRBD1 (6 bases). The V gene's germline CDR1 is MNHEY and CDR2 SVGAGI. Trimming removed 2 bases at V and 6 bases at J, with 13 bases between. This CDR3 contains 14 residues. CDR3 sequence: CASSYTGQLAEAFF. For the CDR3, the DNA is TGTGCCAGCAGTTACACCGGACAGTTGGCTGAAGCTTTCTTT.

This clone occurred once. The chain combines TRBV11-1 with TRBJ2-7, with D maybe TRBD2 (6 bases). The germline V and J ends were trimmed by 6 bases and 7 bases, with 22 bases remaining between them. Looked up from germline, CDR1 is SGHAT and CDR2 is FQDESV (reference sequence). This CDR3 region has 15 residues. In DNA form, the CDR3 reads TGTGCCAGCAGTAAAAACGGGGGACCTACTAGGGAGCAGTACTTC. It codes for CASSKNGGPTREQYF. Full variable domain (missing parts from reference TRBV11-1 and TRBJ2-7): EAEVAQSPRYKITEKSQAVAFWCDPISGHATLYWYRQILGQGPELLVQFQDESVVDDSQLPKDRFSAERLKGVDSTLKIQPAELGDSAMYLCASSKNGGPTREQYFGPGTRLTVT.

The chain joins TRBV27 to TRBJ2-7; TRBD2 aligns across 9 bases. This CDR3 region has 13 residues. Germline CDR1 and CDR2: MNHEY and SMNVEV (reference sequence). The V segment lost 5 bases and the J segment 3 bases; nucleotides outside the gene matches: 2. In DNA form, the CDR3 reads TGTGCCAGCAGTACTAGCGGGTACTACGAGCAGTACTTC. Translating it yields CASSTSGYYEQYF.

This clone was seen just once. At the DNA level, this CDR3 is encoded by other sequences in the same sample as well. This sequence joins TRBV5-1 and TRBJ2-3; TRBD2 matches at 14 bases. CDR3 length equals 16 residues. CDR1 is SGHRS and CDR2 is YFSETQ in the germline V gene. The trim removed 4 bases at V and 4 bases at J, leaving 5 bases unmatched. The CDR3 protein is CASSLGLAGVADTQYF. In DNA, the CDR3 is TGCGCCAGCAGCCTGGGACTAGCGGGAGTGGCAGATACGCAGTATTTT.

The chain links TRBV25-1 to TRBJ2-5; 11 nucleotides match TRBD2. The germline V gene has CDR1 MGHDK and CDR2 SYGVNS. This CDR3 is built from 18 residues. J gave up 2 bases and V 1 base, and 9 bases lay outside the gene matches. CDR3 sequence: CASSESVGSSGRQETQYF. CDR3 DNA: TGTGCCAGCAGTGAATCGGTCGGGTCTAGCGGGAGGCAAGAGACCCAGTACTTC.

The chain uses TRBV6-2 or TRBV6-3 and TRBJ2-2; D not resolved. The CDR3 consists of 16 residues. Germline assignment: CDR1 MNHEY and CDR2 SVGEGT. Trimming pared 0 bases from V and 9 bases from J, leaving 17 bases between. The DNA for the CDR3 is TGTGCCAGCAGTTACTCGCAATTAGTTTCGCGCCGGGAGCTGTTTTTT. It specifies CASSYSQLVSRRELFF.

This clone has just one count. The V call is TRBV5-1, the J call TRBJ1-2; D is unclear. The CDR3 runs to 14 residues. Germline assignment: CDR1 SGHRS and CDR2 YFSETQ. With 5 bases removed from V and 6 bases from J, the gap between germline ends came to 17 bases. CDR3 sequence (DNA): TGCGCCAGCAGGGAGGAGGGAGCCGGGAATGGCTACACCTTC. This codes for CASREEGAGNGYTF.

V is TRBV27 and J is TRBJ2-4, with 7 bases lining up with TRBD2. The junction had 12 bases not matched to a gene; V was cut back by 4 bases and J by 6 bases. Germline V gives CDR1 MNHEY, CDR2 SMNVEV (reference sequence). The CDR3 extends over 16 amino acids. The CDR3 reads CASSSLAVENVNIQYF. CDR3 nucleotides: TGTGCCAGCAGTTCCCTAGCGGTTGAGAATGTAAACATTCAGTACTTC.

The chain joins TRBV5-4 to TRBJ2-4; TRBD1 matches 8 bases. Germline loops: CDR1 SGHNT, CDR2 YYREEE (reference sequence). The CDR3 has 15 residues. The junction had 10 bases not matched to a gene; V was cut back by 3 bases and J by 8 bases. CDR3: CASSWAQGVGDIQYF. The CDR3 nucleotides are TGTGCCAGCAGCTGGGCACAGGGGGTAGGGGACATTCAGTACTTC.

This chain connects TRBV7-3 to TRBJ2-3, with 13 bases matching TRBD2. The germline gives CDR1 SGHTA, CDR2 FQGTGA. V trimming: 2 bases; J trimming: 1 base; junction bases outside the gene matches: 0. The CDR3 covers 16 residues. The CDR3: CASSLGLAGGTDTQYF. The CDR3 DNA reads as TGTGCCAGCAGCTTAGGACTAGCGGGAGGCACAGATACGCAGTATTTT.

The chain couples TRBV7-5 to TRBJ1-4. TRBV7-5 is marked as a pseudogene. The CDR3 covers 19 residues. The CDR3 sequence is CVRSFSPARDSATNEKLFF. In DNA, the CDR3 is TGTGTCAGAAGCTTCTCCCCGGCGAGGGATAGTGCAACTAATGAAAAACTGTTTTTT.

The rearrangement joins TRBV6-6 to TRBJ1-2, with D perhaps TRBD1 (5 bases). The CDR3 totals 15 residues. In germline, CDR1 is MNHNY, CDR2 SVGAGI (reference sequence). V was cut by 5 bases and J by 4 bases, with 17 bases left in between. The CDR3: CASSKGTQSVYGYTF. CDR3 coding DNA: TGTGCCAGCAGTAAAGGGACTCAATCTGTCTATGGCTACACCTTC.

The chain couples TRBV30 to TRBJ2-7, with 7 bases matching TRBD1. The CDR3 length is 15 residues. Unmatched junction bases numbered 5, after V lost 0 bases and J lost 0 bases. Germline V lookup: CDR1 GTSNPN, CDR2 SVGIG (reference sequence). CDR3 nucleotides: TGTGCCTGGAGTGTACGGACAGGATTCTCCTACGAGCAGTACTTC. It codes for CAWSVRTGFSYEQYF.

The rearrangement links TRBV24-1 to TRBJ2-1; 7 nucleotides match TRBD2. Germline CDR1 and CDR2: KGHDR and SFDVKD. The CDR3 is made up of 16 amino acids. V shed 4 bases and J 7 bases; nucleotides not matched to a gene: 12. CDR3 nucleotides: TGTGCCACCAGTGAGCCCGGAACTAGCGCTTGGAATGAGCAGTTCTTC. This encodes CATSEPGTSAWNEQFF.

CDR3 amino acids: CASRYGQAGNEQFF. In DNA form, the CDR3 reads TGTGCCAGCAGATACGGACAGGCCGGCAATGAGCAGTTCTTC. V usage is TRBV28 and J usage is TRBJ2-1; the match to TRBD1 covers 7 bases. This CDR3 spans 14 amino acids. Trimming at V came to 6 bases and at J to 6 bases, leaving 8 bases not matched to a gene. Germline V CDR1 and CDR2: MDHEN, SYDVKM.